The 29 T cell receptor beta chains reported below all come from one sample, sequenced in a study of T-cell memory formation after mild COVID-19 (dated by TCRdb to the early 2020s). Libraries came from 5' RACE. Sequenced on an Illumina NovaSeq 6000. TCRdb itself trimmed the public reads at Q25 with fastp, ran MiXCR and retained productive beta chains. Merged by CDR3 protein, the rows form single entries marked with the most common genes and DNA. This sample has tens of thousands of distinct CDR3 sequences in its table, and roughly 14% of those were observed once. Of the sample, around 31% is held by the ten largest clones. Sequenced sample: PBMCs or a T cell subset sorted from them (not recorded which). These receptors originate from an adult woman who had mild COVID-19 (a few samples of this study predate the infection). The sample titles of this study are shuffled in the database, so cell type and time point are left out; the donor was told from shared clones.

The V and J genes are TRBV29-1 and TRBJ2-3; 7 bases map to TRBD1. After removal of 3 bases from V and 4 bases from J, the junction contained 13 bases not matched to a gene. Per the germline V gene, CDR1 is SQVTM and CDR2 is ANQGSEA. The length of the CDR3 is 16 residues. This CDR3 reads CSVEEGQAVSPDTQYF. DNA for the CDR3: TGCAGCGTTGAGGAAGGACAGGCTGTGAGTCCAGATACGCAGTATTTT.

This clonotype was counted ten times or more. The J gene is TRBJ2-6, the V gene TRBV7-9; D ambiguous. The CDR3 is made up of 13 amino acids. The V and J ends lost 1 base and 3 bases respectively, with 1 base between them. Germline lookup yields CDR1 SEHNR and CDR2 FQNEAQ (reference sequence). CDR3: CASSLGGANVLTF. As DNA, the CDR3 is TGTGCCAGCAGCTTAGGTGGGGCCAACGTCCTGACTTTC.

This clonotype was counted a few times. The J gene is TRBJ2-2, the V gene TRBV5-5; TRBD1 matches 11 bases. The V gene end was trimmed by 3 bases and the J gene end by 3 bases; junction bases not matched to a gene: 4. Germline V gene sequence: CDR1 SGHKS, CDR2 YYEKEE (reference sequence). CDR3 length: 16 residues. This CDR3 reads CASSSRDRGYTGELFF. The CDR3 bases are TGTGCCAGCAGCTCCCGGGACAGGGGGTACACCGGGGAGCTGTTTTTT.

The chain employs TRBV12-3 or TRBV12-4 and TRBJ2-6, with unresolved D. The CDR3 loop spans 18 amino acids. Trimming shortened V by 6 bases and J by 4 bases, and 22 bases separated the two germline ends. CDR3: CASSYTPYVPLGANVLTF. CDR3 DNA sequence: TGTGCCAGCAGCTACACCCCCTACGTGCCTCTGGGGGCCAACGTCCTGACTTTC.

CDR3 bases: TGTGCCAGCACCCTGCGGGACAGGGTGCTGGGGTCAACTAATGAAAAACTGTTTTTT. Encoded protein: CASTLRDRVLGSTNEKLFF. The chain is built from TRBV12-3 or TRBV12-4 and TRBJ1-4, with 9 bases matching TRBD1. The CDR3 totals 19 residues. J was trimmed by 0 bases and V by 7 bases; bases with no gene match: 15.

The V gene is TRBV29-1, the J gene TRBJ2-5, with D possibly matching TRBD2 (6 bases). This CDR3 has 13 amino acids. The V gene's germline CDR1 is SQVTM and CDR2 ANQGSEA. The V and J ends lost 5 bases and 7 bases respectively, with 17 bases between them. The CDR3 coding sequence is TGCAGCGTTATAGGCGGGGCTCAGGGGACCCAGTACTTC. Its protein product is CSVIGGAQGTQYF.

This clonotype was seen only a few times. The CDR3 DNA sequence: TGCGCCAGCAGCCAAGAAGTGGGGGTGGGAGATACGCAGTATTTT. This gives the protein CASSQEVGVGDTQYF. The V and J genes are TRBV4-1 and TRBJ2-3; D possibly matches TRBD1 or TRBD2 (5 bases each). The germline CDR1 and CDR2 sequences are MGHRA and YSYEKL. Trimming left V 0 bases short and J 5 bases short, with 12 bases between. The CDR3 covers 15 residues.

Only a few counts were recorded for this clonotype. This chain links TRBV7-9 with TRBJ2-7; 7 nucleotides align to TRBD1. V shed 0 bases and J 2 bases; nucleotides not matched to a gene: 10. The CDR3 spans 17 residues. The germline CDR1 and CDR2 sequences are SEHNR and FQNEAQ (reference sequence). CDR3 protein: CASSLALATGFAYEQYF. The DNA of the CDR3 is TGTGCCAGCAGCTTAGCATTAGCGACAGGGTTCGCCTACGAGCAGTACTTC.

A few counts support this clonotype. The V call is TRBV20-1, the J call TRBJ2-1, with D tentatively TRBD1 (6 bases). CDR1 is DFQATT, CDR2 SNEGSKA, per germline (reference sequence). With 0 bases removed from V and 4 bases from J, the gap between germline ends came to 16 bases. The CDR3 length is 16 residues. This CDR3 reads CSARDQGTGSYNEQFF. CDR3 sequence (DNA): TGCAGTGCTAGAGATCAGGGGACGGGATCTTACAATGAGCAGTTCTTC.

The J gene is TRBJ2-7, the V gene TRBV10-3; TRBD2 aligns across 11 bases. Losses at the gene ends were 0 bases for V and 2 bases for J; bases not matched to a gene: 3. Germline CDR1 and CDR2: ENHRY and SYGVKD. This CDR3 is 16 amino acids long. CDR3 protein: CAISESGSGRAYEQYF. The CDR3 coding sequence is TGTGCCATCAGTGAGTCTGGTAGCGGGAGGGCCTACGAGCAGTACTTC.

This clonotype has more than one count but fewer than ten. This chain joins TRBV19 and TRBJ2-1, with TRBD2 matching over 13 bases. Germline V lookup: CDR1 LNHDA, CDR2 SQIVND (reference sequence). The CDR3 covers 15 residues. V gave up 3 bases and J gave up 9 bases; unmatched junction bases: 5. The CDR3 here is CASSIGTSGMAEQFF. CDR3 coding DNA: TGTGCCAGTAGTATCGGGACTAGCGGGATGGCTGAGCAGTTCTTC.

This clonotype was counted a few times. The chain links TRBV7-3 to TRBJ2-2; 7 positions match TRBD2. Per germline, CDR1 SGHTA and CDR2 FQGTGA. This CDR3 contains 18 residues. V was pared by 5 bases and J by 6 bases, with 18 bases of the junction left unmatched. CDR3 bases: TGTGCCAGCAGCGCCCACCCCCTGACTAGCCCCTCGCCCGGGGAGCTGTTTTTT. It codes for CASSAHPLTSPSPGELFF. The full variable domain, in which reference TRBV7-3 and TRBJ2-2 provide the parts outside the CDR3, is GAGVSQTPSNKVTEKGKYVELRCDPISGHTALYWYRQSLGQGPEFLIYFQGTGAADDSGLPNDRFFAVRPEGSVSTLKIQRTERGDSAVYLCASSAHPLTSPSPGELFFGEGSRLTVL.

This clonotype was counted at least ten times. The chain couples TRBV7-2 to TRBJ2-5; possibly TRBD2 for D (5 bases). This CDR3 has 14 residues. Germline loops: CDR1 SGHTA, CDR2 FQGNSA. Trimming took off 5 bases at V and 4 bases at J, with 14 bases between the two ends. CDR3 sequence reads: CASSIREAGETQYF. In DNA form, the CDR3 reads TGTGCCAGCAGCATCCGAGAGGCGGGAGAGACCCAGTACTTC.

This clonotype turned up a few times. This chain uses TRBV20-1 with TRBJ2-7; 10 bases match TRBD2. Germline V CDR1 and CDR2: DFQATT, SNEGSKA (reference sequence). After removal of 5 bases from V and 2 bases from J, the junction contained 6 bases not matched to a gene. The CDR3 consists of 14 residues. DNA of the CDR3: TGCAGTGCTGCCGGGACTAGCGAACCCTACGAGCAGTACTTC. This sequence encodes CSAAGTSEPYEQYF.

This sequence joins TRBV12-3 or TRBV12-4 and TRBJ2-1; maybe TRBD1 (5 bases). V lost 8 bases and J lost 10, with 9 bases in between. The CDR3 contains 10 residues. CDR3 protein: CASGATEQFF. Written as DNA, the CDR3 is TGTGCCAGCGGGGCTACGGAGCAGTTCTTC.

V gene TRBV3-1 combines with J gene TRBJ2-7, with 8 bases lining up with TRBD2. CDR1 and CDR2 from the germline V gene are LGHDT and YNNKEL (reference sequence). With V trimmed by 4 bases and J by 0 bases, 14 bases remained unmatched. The CDR3 has 18 amino acids. The CDR3 reads CASSRGVGSGEFSYEQYF. CDR3 bases: TGTGCCAGCAGCCGAGGAGTCGGTAGCGGGGAGTTCTCCTACGAGCAGTACTTC.

The chain combines TRBV19 with TRBJ2-7; TRBD1 matches 8 bases. V was pared by 3 bases and J by 3 bases, with 7 bases of the junction left unmatched. Germline CDR1 and CDR2: LNHDA and SQIVND (reference sequence). CDR3 length: 15 amino acids. The CDR3 nucleotides are TGTGCCAGTAGTATGATGACAGGGGTAGTCTACGAGCAGTACTTC. It translates to CASSMMTGVVYEQYF.

This clonotype was counted at least ten times. This chain links TRBV5-1 with TRBJ2-7, with 10 bases matching TRBD1. Germline CDR1 and CDR2: SGHRS and YFSETQ. CDR3 length: 14 amino acids. Unmatched junction bases numbered 4, after V lost 3 bases and J lost 4 bases. The CDR3 nucleotides read TGCGCCAGCAGCTCCGGGACAGGGGCTTACGAGCAGTACTTC. It specifies CASSSGTGAYEQYF.

The table lists this clonotype with a few counts. The chain combines TRBV14 with TRBJ2-7; weak D call: TRBD1 (6 bases). Deletions cut 4 bases from V and 4 bases from J, with 14 bases between. CDR1 and CDR2 (germline): SGHDN, FVKESK. CDR3 length: 14 amino acids. As DNA, the CDR3 is TGTGCCAGCAGCCTCTATGGGGGCGGGTACGAGCAGTACTTC. Its translation: CASSLYGGGYEQYF.

This clonotype has a count of ten or more. The gene calls are TRBV30 and TRBJ2-3; perhaps TRBD1 as D (6 bases). This CDR3 has 12 amino acids. V was shortened by 0 bases and J by 12 bases, with 13 bases between the two germline ends. The germline V gene encodes CDR1 GTSNPN and CDR2 SVGIG (reference sequence). CDR3 DNA sequence: TGTGCCTGGAGTGTACGGGACAAGAGCCAGTATTTT. Amino acid sequence: CAWSVRDKSQYF.

This clonotype has a handful of counts. The chain is built from TRBV27 and TRBJ2-3; 9 nucleotides line up with TRBD2. Germline V gene data show CDR1 as MNHEY and CDR2 as SMNVEV (reference sequence). The CDR3 extends over 16 amino acids. The J segment lost 4 bases and the V segment lost 1 base, leaving 6 bases of the junction unmatched. The chain's CDR3 is CASSLLGSGSSDTQYF. The CDR3 DNA reads TGTGCCAGCAGTTTATTGGGTAGCGGGAGTTCAGATACGCAGTATTTT.

In its sample, this clonotype was seen a few times. V gene TRBV14 combines with J gene TRBJ2-1, with 8 positions matching TRBD2. V shed 2 bases, J shed 6 bases, and the junction held 3 bases outside the gene matches. CDR3 length: 14 residues. Germline CDR1 reads SGHDN; CDR2 reads FVKESK. The CDR3 DNA sequence: TGTGCCAGCAGCCAATTCCTAGCGGGCAATGAGCAGTTCTTC. It specifies CASSQFLAGNEQFF.

This clonotype was seen just once. This chain uses TRBV7-6 with TRBJ1-6; D unclear. Germline CDR1 and CDR2: SGHVS and FNYEAQ. The length of the CDR3 is 13 residues. The V end was cut by 5 bases, the J end by 7 bases, with 9 bases between. CDR3 coding DNA: TGTGCCAGCAGCCCTTCAGTAAATTCACCCCTCCACTTT. Its protein is CASSPSVNSPLHF.

J is TRBJ2-7 and V is TRBV5-1, with 7 bases that match TRBD1. This CDR3 spans 15 amino acids. Trimming took 3 bases from V and 0 from J; bases not matched to a gene: 6. The germline V gene has CDR1 SGHRS and CDR2 YFSETQ. The chain's CDR3 is CASSYRDSTSYEQYF. DNA of the CDR3: TGCGCCAGCAGCTACCGGGACAGTACCTCCTACGAGCAGTACTTC.

This clonotype was seen more than once but under ten times. This chain joins TRBV7-6 and TRBJ2-2, with D uncertain. The CDR3 sequence is 19 residues long. Trimming pared 0 bases from V and 8 bases from J, leaving 25 bases between. Germline CDR1 and CDR2: SGHVS and FNYEAQ. CDR3 nucleotide sequence: TGTGCCAGCAGCTTAGCAGTTTCGGGCCTCCGTCCTGAGAATGGGGAGCTGTTTTTT. Its translation: CASSLAVSGLRPENGELFF.

V is TRBV5-6 and J is TRBJ2-3; D is perhaps TRBD1 (6 bases). The CDR3 spans 14 residues. Germline CDR1 and CDR2: SGHDT and YYEEEE. Deletions cut 2 bases from V and 13 bases from J, with 20 bases between. CDR3 protein: CASSFNPTGRLEYF. The CDR3, as DNA: TGTGCCAGCAGCTTCAACCCGACAGGACGTCTGGAGTATTTT.

This clonotype was found many times. The rearrangement uses TRBV7-9 and TRBJ2-7; TRBD1 matches 8 bases. With V trimmed by 5 bases and J by 7 bases, 7 bases remained unmatched. Germline V lookup: CDR1 SEHNR, CDR2 FQNEAQ (reference sequence). The CDR3 totals 13 residues. The CDR3 bases are TGTGCCAGCAGCAGCAGGACAGGGCCTGAGCAGTACTTC. This codes for CASSSRTGPEQYF. Based on the CDR3 plus reference TRBV7-9 and TRBJ2-7, the full variable domain is DTGVSQNPRHKITKRGQNVTFRCDPISEHNRLYWYRQTLGQGPEFLTYFQNEAQLEKSRLLSDRFSAERPKGSFSTLEIQRTEQGDSAMYLCASSSRTGPEQYFGPGTRLTVT.

The chain employs TRBV3-2 and TRBJ2-3; the tabulated D call, TRBD1, remains unverified against the DNA. TRBV3-2 is described as a pseudogene. The CDR3 runs to 16 residues. This CDR3 reads CASSQVQGRGTDTQYF. DNA for the CDR3: TGTGCCAGCAGCCAAGTACAGGGGAGGGGTACAGATACGCAGTATTTT.

This clonotype was seen a handful of times. The rearrangement links TRBV4-1 to TRBJ2-5, with 8 bases matching TRBD1. V shed 4 bases, J shed 5 bases, and the junction held 12 bases outside the gene matches. This CDR3 spans 16 amino acids. Per germline, CDR1 MGHRA and CDR2 YSYEKL. CDR3 sequence (DNA): TGCGCCAGCAGCCCCGGACAGGGCGGCGGGCGGGAGACCCAGTACTTC. Translating gives CASSPGQGGGRETQYF.